The rows below give T cell receptor beta chains drawn from one sample of a study of pediatric ulcerative colitis. Assay used: immunoSEQ multiplex PCR; TCRdb lists only in-frame clones, some missing. The sample holds roughly 54,000 clones, about 90% seen once. Source material: blood. Source of these receptors: a boy younger than 18 who was a control in a study of pediatric ulcerative colitis. The CDR3 runs from the conserved cysteine through the conserved F or W. A D gene is named only where the DNA matches it firmly. Clone size, where shown, is once, few, many, or a class for clones that have expanded.

d_call,v_call,j_call,clone_size,cdr3_nt,cdr3_aa
.,TRBV4-2,TRBJ2-1,.,TGTGCCAGCAGCCAAGATCTATCGGGACTTAATTACAATGAGCAGTTCTTC,CASSQDLSGLNYNEQFF
TRBD2,TRBV6-4,TRBJ2-1,.,TGTGCCAGCAGCCAGATCCCCGGGACTAGCGGTGAGCAGTTCTTC,CASSQIPGTSGEQFF
.,TRBV2,TRBJ1-5,.,TGTGCCAGCAGTGACAGGGGAAAGGGAAATCAGCCCCAGCATTTT,CASSDRGKGNQPQHF
TRBD1,TRBV27,TRBJ2-7,.,TGTGCCAGCAGTTCCCGGACAGGGGTGTCCTACGAGCAGTACTTC,CASSSRTGVSYEQYF
.,TRBV27,TRBJ1-1,.,TGTGCCAGCAGTGCAGGGGTTCTGAACACTGAAGCTTTCTTT,CASSAGVLNTEAFF
.,TRBV4-3,TRBJ1-3,.,TGCGCCAGCAGCCAAGCTTTAACCGGCACTGGAAACACCATATATTTT,CASSQALTGTGNTIYF
.,TRBV9,TRBJ2-7,once,TGTGCCAGCAGCGTACACCCGAGCCCCGCGACCGGGGAGCAGTACTTC,CASSVHPSPATGEQYF
TRBD1,TRBV11-3,TRBJ2-5,.,TGTGCCAGCAGCCATCGACAGGGGGCTCTGGAGACCCAGTACTTC,CASSHRQGALETQYF
TRBD2,TRBV11-3,TRBJ2-1,.,TGTGCCAGCAGCTCAGGGACTACTTCGAGCTCCTACAATGAGCAGTTCTTC,CASSSGTTSSSYNEQFF
TRBD2,TRBV10-3,TRBJ2-3,.,TGTGCCATCACCCGGACTAGCGGGGGGCGCACAGATACGCAGTATTTT,CAITRTSGGRTDTQYF
.,TRBV4-1,TRBJ2-5,.,TGCGCCAGCAGCCAAGTCACATGGGAGACCCAGTACTTC,CASSQVTWETQYF
.,TRBV18,TRBJ2-1,.,TGTGCCAGCTCAATCTGGGGCGCTGGCAATGAGCAGTTCTTC,CASSIWGAGNEQFF
.,TRBV29-1,TRBJ2-2,.,TGCAGCGCGATGGAGAACACCGGGGAGCTGTTTTTT,CSAMENTGELFF
TRBD1,TRBV25-1,TRBJ2-7,.,TGTGCCAGCAGTGTCGGGTTTTCCCGGGACAGCTACTACGAGCAGTACTTC,CASSVGFSRDSYYEQYF
.,TRBV30,TRBJ2-1,.,TGTGCCTGGAGTGTACGGGGACGTACTGAGCAGTTCTTC,CAWSVRGRTEQFF